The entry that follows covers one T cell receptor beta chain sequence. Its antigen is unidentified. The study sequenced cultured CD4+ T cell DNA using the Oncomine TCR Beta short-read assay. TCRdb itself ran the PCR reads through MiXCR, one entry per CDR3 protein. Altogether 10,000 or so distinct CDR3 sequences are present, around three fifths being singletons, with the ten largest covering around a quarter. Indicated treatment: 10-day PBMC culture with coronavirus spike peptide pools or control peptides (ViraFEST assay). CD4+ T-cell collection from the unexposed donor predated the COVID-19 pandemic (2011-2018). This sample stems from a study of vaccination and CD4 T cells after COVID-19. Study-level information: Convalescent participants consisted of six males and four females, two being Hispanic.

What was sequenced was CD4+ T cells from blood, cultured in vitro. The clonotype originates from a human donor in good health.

Written as DNA, the CDR3 is TGCGCCAGCAGTGAGAGTGGGGCCCAGTACTTC. Translating it yields CASSESGAQYF. The rearrangement uses TRBV10-2 and TRBJ2-5, with D uncertain. Trimming took off 2 bases at V and 9 bases at J, with 7 bases between the two ends. This CDR3 region has 11 residues. Germline V gene data show CDR1 as WSHSY and CDR2 as SAAADI.